The 23 T cell receptor beta chains given below trace back to one sample, sequenced in a study of blood T cell repertoires in COVID-19. Libraries were prepared by immunoSEQ multiplex PCR; TCRdb keeps only in-frame clonotypes and omits some of them. The repertoire includes roughly 100,000 clones, roughly 90% of them detected once, and about a sixth sits in the top ten. Source material: peripheral blood. These receptors were taken from an elderly woman in a cohort sampled during active COVID-19.

The chain combines TRBV29-1 with TRBJ2-7; 7 bases map to TRBD1. Germline trimming cut 6 bases from V and 2 bases from J; bases unmatched to any gene: 4. The CDR3 is 12 residues long. The germline gives CDR1 SQVTM, CDR2 ANQGSEA. This CDR3 reads CSVRQGAYEQYF. The CDR3 bases are TGCAGCGTCCGACAGGGCGCCTACGAGCAGTACTTC.

This rearrangement joins TRBV10-3 to TRBJ2-2; 8 nucleotides line up with TRBD2. The CDR3 covers 16 residues. Germline CDR1 and CDR2: ENHRY and SYGVKD. Losses at the gene ends were 0 bases for V and 6 bases for J; bases not matched to a gene: 6. As DNA, the CDR3 is TGTGCCATCAGTGAGTCCAGCGGGAGTAGATCCGGGGAGCTGTTTTTT. Translation: CAISESSGSRSGELFF.

This clone was counted a single time. V gene TRBV9 combines with J gene TRBJ1-1; weak D call: TRBD1 (5 bases). The V gene lost 2 bases and the J gene lost 7 bases, with 12 bases spanning the gap. Germline V gene lookup returns CDR1 SGDLS and CDR2 YYNGEE. The CDR3 has 13 amino acids. This chain's CDR3 is CASSVGMGLEAFF. The CDR3 region has the DNA TGTGCCAGCAGCGTTGGAATGGGGCTTGAAGCTTTCTTT.

The J gene is TRBJ2-5, the V gene TRBV7-9; D is perhaps TRBD1 (5 bases). CDR1 and CDR2 from the germline V gene are SEHNR and FQNEAQ (reference sequence). The CDR3 spans 12 residues. V was cut by 3 bases and J by 4 bases, with 6 bases left in between. The CDR3, as DNA: TGTGCCAGCAGCTTCCAGGGAGAGACCCAGTACTTC. It codes for CASSFQGETQYF.

This chain connects TRBV6-5 to TRBJ1-1; TRBD1 aligns across 7 bases. CDR3 size: 14 residues. V gave up 5 bases and J gave up 2 bases; unmatched junction bases: 5. Germline CDR1 MNHEY, CDR2 SVGAGI. CDR3: CASSRTGLNTEAFF. The CDR3 region has the DNA TGTGCCAGCAGTCGGACAGGCCTAAACACTGAAGCTTTCTTT.

The V call is TRBV5-5, the J call TRBJ1-2; D is possibly TRBD1 (5 bases). Germline V gene data show CDR1 as SGHKS and CDR2 as YYEKEE (reference sequence). The V and J ends lost 4 bases and 4 bases respectively, with 11 bases between them. The CDR3 consists of 13 residues. The CDR3 coding sequence is TGTGCCAGCAGCCTGGCCGGGGGCTATGGCTACACCTTC. Its translation is CASSLAGGYGYTF.

J is TRBJ2-1 and V is TRBV5-1; maybe TRBD1 (7 bases). The V and J ends lost 2 bases and 5 bases respectively, with 11 bases between them. The germline V gene has CDR1 SGHRS and CDR2 YFSETQ. The CDR3 consists of 14 residues. The CDR3 bases are TGCGCCAGCAGCTTTCAGGGGGGAGACAATGAGCAGTTCTTC. Translating it yields CASSFQGGDNEQFF.

The table lists this clone with a count of one. This chain uses TRBV10-3 with TRBJ2-1, with 7 bases aligning to TRBD1. Germline V gene sequence: CDR1 ENHRY, CDR2 SYGVKD. V gave up 7 bases and J gave up 4 bases; unmatched junction bases: 4. The CDR3 is made up of 13 amino acids. CDR3: CAIKGGPYNEQFF. The CDR3 DNA sequence: TGTGCCATCAAAGGGGGCCCATACAATGAGCAGTTCTTC.

V gene TRBV2 combines with J gene TRBJ1-1, with 7 nucleotides matching TRBD1. There are 13 residues in the CDR3. V shed 7 bases, J shed 1 base, and the junction held 3 bases outside the gene matches. Germline values: CDR1 SNHLY, CDR2 FYNNEI. In nucleotides, the CDR3 is TGTGCCAGCACTTGGACAGGGAACACTGAAGCTTTCTTT. Protein product: CASTWTGNTEAFF. Filled out from reference TRBV2 and TRBJ1-1, the complete variable domain reads EPEVTQTPSHQVTQMGQEVILRCVPISNHLYFYWYRQILGQKVEFLVSFYNNEISEKSEIFDDQFSVERPDGSNFTLKIRSTKLEDSAMYFCASTWTGNTEAFFGQGTRLTVV.

V is TRBV9 and J is TRBJ2-5, with D perhaps TRBD2 (6 bases). Germline V gene data show CDR1 as SGDLS and CDR2 as YYNGEE. This CDR3 has 13 amino acids. V gave up 3 bases and J gave up 5 bases, with 11 bases separating them. This CDR3 reads CASSGRGGETQYF. The CDR3 DNA reads as TGTGCCAGCAGCGGGAGGGGCGGGGAGACCCAGTACTTC.

This clone was seen more than once but under ten times. Other nucleotide sequences from this sample produce the same CDR3. The chain couples TRBV6-5 to TRBJ2-7; 7 bases align to TRBD1. Unmatched junction bases numbered 2, after V lost 6 bases and J lost 0 bases. The CDR3 contains 13 residues. CDR1 and CDR2 (germline): MNHEY, SVGAGI. The CDR3 sequence: CASRRQGSYEQYF. In DNA form, the CDR3 reads TGTGCCAGCAGACGACAGGGCTCCTACGAGCAGTACTTC.

The V call is TRBV3-1 (or the pseudogene TRBV3-2), the J call TRBJ2-5; 7 bases agree with TRBD2. The V gene's germline CDR1 is LGHDT and CDR2 YNNKEL (reference sequence). The CDR3 is 16 amino acids. V lost 4 bases to trimming and J lost 1 base; unmatched junction nucleotides: 9. CDR3 amino acids: CASSLLTGGSQETQYF. The CDR3, as DNA: TGTGCCAGCAGCCTACTGACGGGAGGTTCCCAAGAGACCCAGTACTTC.

This clone is labeled as medium-sized (0.01 to 0.1%). Other nucleotide sequences in the sample specify the same CDR3. The chain employs TRBV2 and TRBJ2-4, with TRBD2 matching over 16 bases. Germline trimming cut 6 bases from V and 1 base from J; bases unmatched to any gene: 9. Germline CDR1 and CDR2: SNHLY and FYNNEI. This CDR3 has 19 amino acids. The CDR3 coding sequence is TGTGCCAGCAGCGAATCGGGACTAGCGGGGGGGTTGGCCAAAAACATTCAGTACTTC. Its translation is CASSESGLAGGLAKNIQYF.

The chain carries TRBV6-2 or TRBV6-3 and TRBJ2-7; D is perhaps TRBD2 (5 bases). Trimming cost V 7 bases and J 2 bases, with 12 bases left between them. Germline V gives CDR1 MNHEY, CDR2 SVGEGT. CDR3 length: 13 amino acids. CDR3 nucleotide sequence: TGTGCCAGCACCCCGCACGGGACCTACGAGCAGTACTTC. It translates to CASTPHGTYEQYF.

CDR3 bases: TGTGCCAGCAGTCCCGGACTAGCGGGGGGCCAAGAGACCCAGTACTTC. This sequence encodes CASSPGLAGGQETQYF. The rearrangement links TRBV3-1 (or the pseudogene TRBV3-2) to TRBJ2-5, with TRBD2 identical over 14 bases. The V segment lost 6 bases and the J segment 1 base; nucleotides outside the gene matches: 4. Per germline, CDR1 LGHDT and CDR2 YNNKEL (reference sequence). This CDR3 contains 16 residues.

For the CDR3, the DNA is TGTGCCAGCAGTCACGCGGGGGGTTGGGACTACGAGCAGTACTTC. Translating gives CASSHAGGWDYEQYF. The chain combines TRBV6-6 with TRBJ2-7; 8 positions match TRBD2. The CDR3 contains 15 residues. V was clipped by 5 bases and J by 3 bases; unmatched bases: 9. The germline CDR1 and CDR2 sequences are MNHNY and SVGAGI (reference sequence).

Note on this clone: Other DNA sequences in the sample encode the same CDR3. V and J are TRBV7-3 and TRBJ2-5, with 8 positions matching TRBD2. J was trimmed by 4 bases and V by 5 bases; bases with no gene match: 12. CDR3 length: 16 amino acids. Germline loops: CDR1 SGHTA, CDR2 FQGTGA. DNA of the CDR3: TGTGCCAGCAGCACAAGAGCGTCCGGGGGGGGAGAGACCCAGTACTTC. It is translated as CASSTRASGGGETQYF.

Only one count was recorded for this clone. This chain links TRBV27 with TRBJ2-1; 8 bases agree with TRBD2. V dropped 5 bases and J dropped 2; count of bases not matched to a gene: 11. Germline V CDR1 and CDR2: MNHEY, SMNVEV (reference sequence). The CDR3 runs 17 residues. The CDR3 region is CASSTVTSGHTYNEQFF. The CDR3 DNA reads TGTGCCAGCAGTACCGTCACTAGCGGCCACACCTACAATGAGCAGTTCTTC.

V and J are TRBV14 and TRBJ1-6; D ambiguous. V was cut by 3 bases and J by 6 bases, with 9 bases left in between. The CDR3 is 14 amino acids. Germline assignment: CDR1 SGHDN and CDR2 FVKESK. The CDR3 sequence: CASSQRESNSPLHF. The CDR3 DNA is TGTGCCAGCAGCCAGAGGGAAAGTAATTCACCCCTCCACTTT.

The chain recombines TRBV7-3 with TRBJ1-1; D remains unclear. The CDR3 is 14 residues long. From germline, CDR1 is SGHTA and CDR2 FQGTGA. The V end lost 0 bases, the J end lost 6 bases, and 11 bases lay between the germline ends. CDR3 nucleotide sequence: TGTGCCAGCAGCTTAACGTCGATGGGCGCTGAAGCTTTCTTT. It is translated as CASSLTSMGAEAFF. Supplemented by reference TRBV7-3 and TRBJ1-1, the full variable domain reads GAGVSQTPSNKVTEKGKYVELRCDPISGHTALYWYRQSLGQGPEFLIYFQGTGAADDSGLPNDRFFAVRPEGSVSTLKIQRTERGDSAVYLCASSLTSMGAEAFFGQGTRLTVV.

This CDR3 reads CASSGASGTYNEQFF. The DNA for the CDR3 is TGCGCCAGCTCCGGGGCTAGCGGCACCTACAATGAGCAGTTCTTC. The chain joins TRBV5-1 to TRBJ2-1, with 7 bases aligning to TRBD2. From germline, CDR1 is SGHRS and CDR2 YFSETQ. After removal of 7 bases from V and 2 bases from J, the junction contained 9 bases not matched to a gene. There are 15 residues in the CDR3.

This chain joins TRBV15 and TRBJ1-1, with D uncertain. Germline lookup yields CDR1 LNHNV and CDR2 YYDKDF (reference sequence). This CDR3 has 14 amino acids. Trimming removed 1 base from V and 0 bases from J, with 6 bases in between. The CDR3 sequence: CATSRGYMNTEAFF. Written as DNA, the CDR3 is TGTGCCACCAGCAGAGGTTACATGAACACTGAAGCTTTCTTT.

This clone was seen only a few times. The rearrangement uses TRBV5-6 and TRBJ2-7, with D possibly being TRBD2 (7 bases). From germline, CDR1 is SGHDT and CDR2 YYEEEE. V shed 5 bases and J shed 4 bases, with 22 bases lying between them. The CDR3 consists of 16 residues. The CDR3, as DNA: TGTGCCAGCAGTACGTTGGGGGGGCAATCCGGTTACGAGCAGTACTTC. Amino acid sequence: CASSTLGGQSGYEQYF.